In this sample, the clone carrying this TCR beta chain turned up once. Its antigen is not identified. This sample was taken from a study of Ad26.COV2.S vaccination and SARS-CoV-2 variants. Study results and caveats: Placebo and vaccine recipients had non-spike TCR breadth that was similar.

Treatment in this sample: around 19 received Ad26.COV2.S at low or high dose, single or two shots; five or six received placebo; per-sample allocation not given. Collection of samples fell on day 63 after the first vaccine or placebo injection. The method was immunoSEQ multiplex PCR; TCRdb's version includes in-frame clones alone and lacks a portion of them. Found here are 300,000 to 400,000 clones, roughly 91% of them singletons; the top ten hold roughly 3.1%. Per the germline V gene, CDR1 is MNHEY and CDR2 is SVGEGT. V shed 5 bases and J 2 bases; nucleotides not matched to a gene: 5. The CDR3 covers 14 residues.

The rearrangement links TRBV6-2 or TRBV6-3 to TRBJ2-7; TRBD2 agrees at 8 bases. The input for sequencing was peripheral blood, taken in a trial of Ad26.COV2.S vaccine versus placebo. This TCR derives from a person aged 18-60 years who received the Ad26.COV2.S COVID-19 vaccine or a placebo. CDR3 nucleotides: TGTGCCAGCAGTAGACGGGGGGGAACCTACGAGCAGTACTTC. Translation gives CASSRRGGTYEQYF.